This T cell receptor (beta chain) came from a study of T cells in Graves' hyperthyroidism and ophthalmopathy. Study overall: At the time of initial diagnosis and before any treatment, peripheral blood was collected. Study findings and constraints: Median prediction lead before ophthalmopathy onset was about 6.5 months with the model.

The CDR3 sequence is 15 residues long. The germline V gene has CDR1 SGHRS and CDR2 YFSETQ. Losses at the gene ends were 3 bases for V and 5 bases for J; bases not matched to a gene: 6. In the case of this clonotype: Antigen unknown.

The CDR3 regions of TCR beta were amplified from RNA transcripts. HTBI primers were the set used in a first-round RT-PCR of the TCR CDR3. TCRdb recomputed calls from the multiplex PCR reads with MiXCR, one row per CDR3 protein. The table has over 350,000 distinct CDR3 sequences, around 15% seen once. Input material: blood. The TCR sequence derives from a young man with Graves' ophthalmopathy. The rearrangement uses TRBV5-1 and TRBJ2-2, with 8 positions matching TRBD1. Here the CDR3 reads CASSSEGQVTGELFF. Here the CDR3 DNA reads TGCGCCAGCAGCTCCGAGGGACAGGTGACCGGGGAGCTGTTTTTT.